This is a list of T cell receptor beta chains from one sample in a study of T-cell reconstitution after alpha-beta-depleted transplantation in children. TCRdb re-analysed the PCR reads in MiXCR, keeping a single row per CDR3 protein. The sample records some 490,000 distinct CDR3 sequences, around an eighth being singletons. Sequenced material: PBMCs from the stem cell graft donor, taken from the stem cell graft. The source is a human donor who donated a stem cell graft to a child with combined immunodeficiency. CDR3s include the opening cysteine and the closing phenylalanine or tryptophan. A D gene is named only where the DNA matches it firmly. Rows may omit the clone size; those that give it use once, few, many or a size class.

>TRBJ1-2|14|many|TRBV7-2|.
TGTGCCAGCAGCTTGACACCCCCTCCGGAAGGCTACACCTTC
CASSLTPPPEGYTF
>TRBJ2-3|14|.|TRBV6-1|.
TGTGCCAGCAGCCCCCGGCCTAGAACAGATACGCAGTATTTT
CASSPRPRTDTQYF
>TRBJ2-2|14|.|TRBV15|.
TGTGCCACCAGCAGGTCTCCGAACACCGGGGAGCTGTTTTTT
CATSRSPNTGELFF
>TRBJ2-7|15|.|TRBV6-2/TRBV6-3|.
TGTGCCAGCAGACCTCTCCGGGGCTACTCCTACGAGCAGTACTTC
CASRPLRGYSYEQYF
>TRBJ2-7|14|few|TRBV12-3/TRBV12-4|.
TGTGCCAGCAGTCTGTACGGGATTACCTACGAGCAGTACTTC
CASSLYGITYEQYF
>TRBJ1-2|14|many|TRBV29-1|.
TGCAGCGTTGACCTTTTGGGAAGGGGGTATGGCTACACCTTC
CSVDLLGRGYGYTF
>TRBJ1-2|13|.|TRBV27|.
TGTGCCAGCAGTTTTTCGGGGATGGGGGGCTACACCTTC
CASSFSGMGGYTF
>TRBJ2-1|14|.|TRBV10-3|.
TGTGCCATCAGTGAGCTGGCCGTTGGCGATGAGCAGTTCTTC
CAISELAVGDEQFF
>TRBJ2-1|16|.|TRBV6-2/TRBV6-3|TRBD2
TGTGCCAGCAGCGCCGGGACTAGCGGGAGGACAGATGAGCAGTTCTTC
CASSAGTSGRTDEQFF
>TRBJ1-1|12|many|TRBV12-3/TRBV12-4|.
TGTGCCAGCAGTTTTCTGAACACTGAAGCTTTCTTT
CASSFLNTEAFF
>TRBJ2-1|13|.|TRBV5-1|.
TGCGCCAGCACCCCCGGGCAGAGTAATGAGCAGTTCTTC
CASTPGQSNEQFF
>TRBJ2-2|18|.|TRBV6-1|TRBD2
TGTGCCAGCAGTGAACAGTGGCTAGCGGGTATTTTCACCGGGGAGCTGTTTTTT
CASSEQWLAGIFTGELFF
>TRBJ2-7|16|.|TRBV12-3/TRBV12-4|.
TGTGCCAGCAGTTTAGCGCCGGGACCCGGTGAGGGGGAGCAGTACTTC
CASSLAPGPGEGEQYF
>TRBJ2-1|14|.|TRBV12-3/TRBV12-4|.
TGTGCCAGCAGTCCGGGACAAACCTACAATGAGCAGTTCTTC
CASSPGQTYNEQFF
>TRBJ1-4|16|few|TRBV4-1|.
TGCGCCAGCAGCCCCGGGGAGTCTGCAACTAATGAAAAACTGTTTTTT
CASSPGESATNEKLFF
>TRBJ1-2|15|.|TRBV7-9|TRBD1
TGTGCCAGCAGCTCGGATCGACAGGGAAGATATGGCTACACCTTC
CASSSDRQGRYGYTF
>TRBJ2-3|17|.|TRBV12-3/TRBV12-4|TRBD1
TGTGCCAGCAGTGTTCAATACCGGGACAGGGGGCCAGATACGCAGTATTTT
CASSVQYRDRGPDTQYF
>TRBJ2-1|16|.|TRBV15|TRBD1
TGTGCCACCAGCAGAGATCAGGGCCAGGGGGTATATGAGCAGTTCTTC
CATSRDQGQGVYEQFF
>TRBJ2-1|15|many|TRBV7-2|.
TGTGCCAGCAGCTATGACTTCAGCTCCTACAATGAGCAGTTCTTC
CASSYDFSSYNEQFF
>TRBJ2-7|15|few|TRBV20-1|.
TGCAGTGCTAGAGATCGTCGGGGGGCAGGCACCGAGCAGTACTTC
CSARDRRGAGTEQYF
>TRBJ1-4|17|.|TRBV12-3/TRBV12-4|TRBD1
TGTGCCAGCAGTTCTGGACAGGGAACCGCAACTAATGAAAAACTGTTTTTT
CASSSGQGTATNEKLFF
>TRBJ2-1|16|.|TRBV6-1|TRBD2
TGTGCCAGCAGCCCGTCGACTAGCGGATACTACAATGAGCAGTTCTTC
CASSPSTSGYYNEQFF
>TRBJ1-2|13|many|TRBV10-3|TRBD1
TGTGCCATCAGCGCCGGGACAGGATATGGCTACACCTTC
CAISAGTGYGYTF
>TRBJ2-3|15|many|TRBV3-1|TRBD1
TGTGCCAGCAGTCCCGGGACAGGGTACACAGATACGCAGTATTTT
CASSPGTGYTDTQYF
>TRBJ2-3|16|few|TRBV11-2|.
TGTGCCAGCAGCTATCGGGGGCGGGATAGCACAGATACGCAGTATTTT
CASSYRGRDSTDTQYF
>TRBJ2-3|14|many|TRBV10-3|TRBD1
TGTGCCATCAGTGAACGGACAGGGGTAGATACGCAGTATTTT
CAISERTGVDTQYF
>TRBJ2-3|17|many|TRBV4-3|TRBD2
TGCGCCAGCAGCCAAGATGTGAGCGGGGGGTTGGCAGATACGCAGTATTTT
CASSQDVSGGLADTQYF
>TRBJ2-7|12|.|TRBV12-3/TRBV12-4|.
TGTGCCAGCAGTTTTATACCCTACGAGCAGTACTTC
CASSFIPYEQYF
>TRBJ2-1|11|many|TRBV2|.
TGTGCCAGCACCCTGAGTGGTGAGCAGTTCTTC
CASTLSGEQFF
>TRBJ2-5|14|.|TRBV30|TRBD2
TGTGCCTGGAGTGTTGGGGGGGATCAAGAGACCCAGTACTTC
CAWSVGGDQETQYF
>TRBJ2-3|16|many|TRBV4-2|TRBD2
TGTGCCAGCAGCCAGGGGGGGACTAGGGGCGCAGATACGCAGTATTTT
CASSQGGTRGADTQYF
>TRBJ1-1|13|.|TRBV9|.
TGTGCCAGCAGCGTAATGGGAAACACTGAAGCTTTCTTT
CASSVMGNTEAFF
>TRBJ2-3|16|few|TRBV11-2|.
TGTGCCAGCAGCTTAGTTGTAGGGAGGAGCACAGATACGCAGTATTTT
CASSLVVGRSTDTQYF
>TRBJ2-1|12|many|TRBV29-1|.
TGCAGCGGGGGTGGTGGATACAATGAGCAGTTCTTC
CSGGGGYNEQFF
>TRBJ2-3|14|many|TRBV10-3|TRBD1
TGTGCCATCAGTGAGGACAGGGGGGGAGATACGCAGTATTTT
CAISEDRGGDTQYF
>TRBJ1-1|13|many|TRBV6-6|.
TGTGCCAGCAGCCGAGGGAAGAACACTGAAGCTTTCTTT
CASSRGKNTEAFF
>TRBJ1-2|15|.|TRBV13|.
TGTGCCAGCAGCTTAGGGACAGGTCCGGGCGTCGGCTACACCTTC
CASSLGTGPGVGYTF
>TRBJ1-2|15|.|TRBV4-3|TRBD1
TGCGCCAGCAGCCAAGATCTGGGACAGGGTTTCGGCTACACCTTC
CASSQDLGQGFGYTF
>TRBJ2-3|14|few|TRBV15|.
TGTGCCACCAGCAGAAAACAATATGCAGATACGCAGTATTTT
CATSRKQYADTQYF
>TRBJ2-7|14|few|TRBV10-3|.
TGTGCCATCAGTGAACCGACAGATGACTACGAGCAGTACTTC
CAISEPTDDYEQYF
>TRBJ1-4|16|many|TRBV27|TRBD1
TGTGCCAGCAGTTTATTGGGGACAGGGATTAATGAAAAACTGTTTTTT
CASSLLGTGINEKLFF
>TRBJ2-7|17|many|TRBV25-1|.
TGTGCCAGCAGTGAATATGGTGGCTATCCCTTATCCTACGAGCAGTACTTC
CASSEYGGYPLSYEQYF
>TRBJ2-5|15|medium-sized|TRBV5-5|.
TGTGCCAGCAGCTTCGGGCACACCCCTCAAGAGACCCAGTACTTC
CASSFGHTPQETQYF
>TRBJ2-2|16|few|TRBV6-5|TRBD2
TGTGCCAGCAGCTTACTAGCGGGAGCAAACACCGGGGAGCTGTTTTTT
CASSLLAGANTGELFF
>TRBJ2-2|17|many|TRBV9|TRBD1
TGTGCCAGCAGCCTCCAACCGGGACAGACATACACCGGGGAGCTGTTTTTT
CASSLQPGQTYTGELFF
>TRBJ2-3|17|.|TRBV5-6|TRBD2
TGTGCCAGCAGCTTGCCTCTAGCGGGAGAGGTTGCAGATACGCAGTATTTT
CASSLPLAGEVADTQYF
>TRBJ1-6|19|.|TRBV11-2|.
TGTGCCAGCAGCTTAGTGGGGCAGGGCCCCGTTTTTAAACATTCACCCCTCCACTTT
CASSLVGQGPVFKHSPLHF
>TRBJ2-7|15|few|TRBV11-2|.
TGTGCCAGCAGCTTATCGTCGCTAGGCCCGTACGAGCAGTACTTC
CASSLSSLGPYEQYF
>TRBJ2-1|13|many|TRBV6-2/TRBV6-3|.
TGTGCCAGCAGTCGCGTCTCCTACAATGAGCAGTTCTTC
CASSRVSYNEQFF
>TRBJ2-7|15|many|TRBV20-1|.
TGCAGTGCTACCCGGGACCCCGGTACTTTCTACGAGCAGTACTTC
CSATRDPGTFYEQYF
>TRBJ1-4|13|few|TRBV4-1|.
TGCGCCAGCAGCCAAGCATCTGGGGAAAAACTGTTTTTT
CASSQASGEKLFF
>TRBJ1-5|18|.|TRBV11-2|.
TGTGCCAGCAGCTTCTCTTCTCTCCGGGGACGGGAATATCAGCCCCAGCATTTT
CASSFSSLRGREYQPQHF
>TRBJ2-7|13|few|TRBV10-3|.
TGTGCCATCAGTACCCGGGAGAGGGCCGAGCAGTACTTC
CAISTRERAEQYF
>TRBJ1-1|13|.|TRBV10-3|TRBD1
TGTGCCATCAGCGACAGGGCGGGTACTGAAGCTTTCTTT
CAISDRAGTEAFF